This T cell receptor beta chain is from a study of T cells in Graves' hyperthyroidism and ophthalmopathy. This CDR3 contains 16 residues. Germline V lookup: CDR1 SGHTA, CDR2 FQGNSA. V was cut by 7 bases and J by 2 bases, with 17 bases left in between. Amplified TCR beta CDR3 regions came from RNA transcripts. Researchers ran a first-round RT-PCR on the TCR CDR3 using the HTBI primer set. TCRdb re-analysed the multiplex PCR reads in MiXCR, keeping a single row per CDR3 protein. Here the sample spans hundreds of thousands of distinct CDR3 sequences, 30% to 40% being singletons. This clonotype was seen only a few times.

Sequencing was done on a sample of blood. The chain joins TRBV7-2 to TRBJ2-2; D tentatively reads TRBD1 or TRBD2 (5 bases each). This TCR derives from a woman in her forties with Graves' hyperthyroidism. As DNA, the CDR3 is TGTGCCAGCACCCGTAGAGGGACCTCTAACACCGGGGAGCTGTTTTTT. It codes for CASTRRGTSNTGELFF.